The T cell receptor (beta chain) described here comes from a study of CD4+ T cells in melanoma (dated by TCRdb to between 2021 and 2023). With regard to the full study: Neoantigen-specific CD4+ T cells in human melanoma were what the study investigated.

Patients with melanoma were used as donors. General findings and caveats noted by the study authors: Neoantigen-specific CD4+ T cells were reported to be correlated with the function of CD8+ T cells, macrophages and B cells. According to the report, neoantigen-specific CD4+ T cells in melanoma displayed diverse differentiation states.

The CDR1 and CDR2 encoded by the germline V gene are MNHEY and SVGAGI. Deletion took 0 bases off V and 3 bases off J, with a span of 14 bases between the germline ends. From cysteine to phenylalanine, the CDR3 is 16 amino acids long. Only the CDR3 DNA stays, 48 bases, in frame from base 1. Worth noting for this clone: The antigen it binds to is not known. No clone much larger than this one lies a single base away; base qualities are absent.

Library method: the immunoSEQ multiplex PCR assay. The clones in this table, taken by TCRdb from immuneACCESS, are in-frame only. Not every clone is retained; where verified, under half of the shortfall comes from an unresolved V gene, and the cause of the rest is unknown. Here the sample has about 140,000 clones; nearly 95% occur a single time. The ten largest clones take up 1.5% of the sample. The chain employs TRBV6-5 and TRBJ1-2; no D gene is confidently identified. This clonotype originated in a human donor with melanoma. The CDR3 reads CASSYSLNNIHYGYTF. Here is the DNA: TGTGCCAGCAGTTACTCGCTTAATAACATCCACTATGGCTACACCTTC.